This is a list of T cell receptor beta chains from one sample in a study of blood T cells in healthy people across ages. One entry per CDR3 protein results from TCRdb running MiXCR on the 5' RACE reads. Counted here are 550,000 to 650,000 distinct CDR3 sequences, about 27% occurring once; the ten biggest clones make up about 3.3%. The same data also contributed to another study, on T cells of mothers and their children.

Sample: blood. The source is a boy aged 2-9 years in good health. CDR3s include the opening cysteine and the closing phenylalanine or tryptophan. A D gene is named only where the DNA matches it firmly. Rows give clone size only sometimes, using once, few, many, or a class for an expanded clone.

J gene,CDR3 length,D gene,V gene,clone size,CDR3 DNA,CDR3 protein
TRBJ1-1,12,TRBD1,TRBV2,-,TGTGCCAGTAGTCCGGACAGGGGGACAGCTTTCTTT,CASSPDRGTAFF
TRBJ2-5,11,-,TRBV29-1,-,TGCAGCGTTGGAGTGGGAGAGGCCCAGTACTTC,CSVGVGEAQYF
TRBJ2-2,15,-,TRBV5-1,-,TGCGCCAGCAGCTTGGAGGGCGGATGGACCGGGGAGCTGTTTTTT,CASSLEGGWTGELFF
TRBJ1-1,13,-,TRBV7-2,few,TGTGCCAGCAGCTTGGAGAGGGGCACTGAAGCTTTCTTT,CASSLERGTEAFF
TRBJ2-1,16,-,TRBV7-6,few,TGTGCCAGCAGCGCCCGACTAGAGTCCTCCTACAATGAGCAGTTCTTC,CASSARLESSYNEQFF
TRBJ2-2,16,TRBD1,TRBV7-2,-,TGTGCCAGCAGCGTACAGGGGGCGCGTCCCACCGGGGGGCCGTTTTTT,CASSVQGARPTGGPFF
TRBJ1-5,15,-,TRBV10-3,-,TGTGCCATCAGTGAGTCGGTAACAGGGACTCAGCCCCAGCATTTT,CAISESVTGTQPQHF
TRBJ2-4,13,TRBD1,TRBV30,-,TGTGCCTGGAGGGGACAGCCAAAAAACATTCAGTACTTC,CAWRGQPKNIQYF
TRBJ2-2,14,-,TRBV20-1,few,TGCAGTGCTAGAGATCGAGGGTACTCCGGGGAGCTGTTTTTT,CSARDRGYSGELFF
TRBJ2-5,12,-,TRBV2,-,TGTGCCAGCAGCTGGGATAGGAAGACCCAGTACTTC,CASSWDRKTQYF
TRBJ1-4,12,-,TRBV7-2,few,TGTGCCAGCAGCTTTTTTGGTGAAAAACTGTTTTTT,CASSFFGEKLFF
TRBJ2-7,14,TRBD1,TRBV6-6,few,TGTGCCAGCACCTACAGGGGGTCGTCCTACGAGCAGTACTTC,CASTYRGSSYEQYF
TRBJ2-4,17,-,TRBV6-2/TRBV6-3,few,TGTGCCAGCAGTTACTCGATCTACAGGGATTCCAAAAACATTCAGTACTTC,CASSYSIYRDSKNIQYF
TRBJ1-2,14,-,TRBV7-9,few,TGTGCCAGCGTCGGGTCCCTAGCTAACTATGGCTACACCTTC,CASVGSLANYGYTF
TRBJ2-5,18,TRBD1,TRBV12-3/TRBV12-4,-,TGTGCCAGCTTCGACAGGGGTCGAGCGAAAACCGCACAAGAGACCCAGTACTTC,CASFDRGRAKTAQETQYF
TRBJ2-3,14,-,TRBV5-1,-,TGCGCCAGCGGGAAGGAGGGGGCACGGGATACGCAGTATTTT,CASGKEGARDTQYF
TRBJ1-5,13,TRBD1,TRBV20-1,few,TGCAGTGCTAGAGGGACAGGTGATCAGCCCCAGCATTTT,CSARGTGDQPQHF
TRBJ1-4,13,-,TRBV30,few,TGTGCCTGGAGTTACCAGGGTCGTGAAAAACTGTTTTTT,CAWSYQGREKLFF
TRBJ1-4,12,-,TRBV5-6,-,TGTGCCAGCAGCTTGTTGATGGAAAAACTGTTTTTT,CASSLLMEKLFF
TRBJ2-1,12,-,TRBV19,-,TGTGCCAGTAGGGGGACGGCGGCAAAGCAGTTCTTC,CASRGTAAKQFF
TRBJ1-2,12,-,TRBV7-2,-,TGTGCCAGCACTGGGGTCGGCTATGGCTACACCTTC,CASTGVGYGYTF
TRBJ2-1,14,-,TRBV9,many,TGTGCCAGCAGCGTAGGTACGGTTTACAATGAGCAGTTCTTC,CASSVGTVYNEQFF
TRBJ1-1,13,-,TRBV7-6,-,TGTGCCAGCAGCTTAGACAAAAACACTGAAGCTTCCTTT,CASSLDKNTEASF
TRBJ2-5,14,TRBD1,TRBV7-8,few,TGTGCCAGCAGCTTCTCGACAGGGGGCGAGACCCAGTACTTC,CASSFSTGGETQYF
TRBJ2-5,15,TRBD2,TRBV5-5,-,TGTGCCAGCAGCATAGCGGGGGTCCCCCAAGAGACCCAGTACTTC,CASSIAGVPQETQYF
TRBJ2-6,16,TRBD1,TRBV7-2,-,TGTGCCAGCACCCGGGACAGGGCCTCTGGGGCCAACGTCCTGACTTTC,CASTRDRASGANVLTF
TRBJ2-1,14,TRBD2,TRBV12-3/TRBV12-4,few,TGTGCCAGCAGTTCGGGACTAGCGGGTTCTGGTAGGTTCTTC,CASSSGLAGSGRFF
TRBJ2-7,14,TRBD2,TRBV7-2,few,TGTGCCAGCAGCACCACTAGCGACTACTACGAGCAGTACTTC,CASSTTSDYYEQYF
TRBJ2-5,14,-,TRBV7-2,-,TGTGCCAGCCTAGCACAACGGTCGCAAGAGACCCAGTACTTC,CASLAQRSQETQYF
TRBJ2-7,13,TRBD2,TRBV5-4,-,TGTGCCAGCAGGCCTAGCGGGATGGGGGAGCAGTACTTC,CASRPSGMGEQYF
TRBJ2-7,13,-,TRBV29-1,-,TGCAGCGTCGGCCCCGGCCTAACCTCCGAGCAGTACTTC,CSVGPGLTSEQYF
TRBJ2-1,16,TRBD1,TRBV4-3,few,TGCGCCAGCAGCCAGAGGCAGGACAGGGCTTTCAATGAGCAGTTCTTC,CASSQRQDRAFNEQFF
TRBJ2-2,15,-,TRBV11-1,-,TGTGCCAGCAGCGAGGATCTCAGGGGCACCGGGGAGCTGTTTTTT,CASSEDLRGTGELFF
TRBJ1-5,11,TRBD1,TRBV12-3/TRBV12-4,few,TGTGCCAGCAGCCCAGGGGGAGCCCAGCATTTT,CASSPGGAQHF
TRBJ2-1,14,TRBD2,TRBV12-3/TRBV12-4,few,TGTGCCAGCAGTTCGGGACTAGCACCCAATGAGCAGTTCTTC,CASSSGLAPNEQFF
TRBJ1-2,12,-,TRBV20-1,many,TGCAGTGCTAGGCCAGTAGACGGAGACTACACCTTC,CSARPVDGDYTF
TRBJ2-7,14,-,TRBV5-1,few,TGCGCCAGCAGCTTGGGTAGGGCGGTCTGGGAGCAGTACTTC,CASSLGRAVWEQYF
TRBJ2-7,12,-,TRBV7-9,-,TGTGCCAGCAGCTTCGTCGGCGGCGAGCAGTACTTC,CASSFVGGEQYF
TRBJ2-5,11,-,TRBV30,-,TGTGCCTGGGCGTACGAAGAGACCCAGTACTTC,CAWAYEETQYF
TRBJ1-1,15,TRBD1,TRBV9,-,TGTGCCAGCAGCGACCCCGAGGGGGCGAGGACTGAAGCTTTCTTT,CASSDPEGARTEAFF
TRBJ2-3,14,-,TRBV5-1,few,TGCGCCAGAAAAGCGGACCGGAGCACAGATACGCAGTATTTT,CARKADRSTDTQYF
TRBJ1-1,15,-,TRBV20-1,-,TGCAGTGCTCCCCGAGGCAGATACCCGGGTGGTGAAGCTTTCTTT,CSAPRGRYPGGEAFF
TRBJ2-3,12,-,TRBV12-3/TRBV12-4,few,TGTGCCAGCAGGGGATCTACAGATACGCAGTATTTT,CASRGSTDTQYF
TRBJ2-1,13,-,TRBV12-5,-,TGTGCTAGTGGCCCGAGCTCCTACAATGAGCAGTTCTTC,CASGPSSYNEQFF
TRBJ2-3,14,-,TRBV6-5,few,TGTGCCAGCAGTTACGCGCACATTGGAGATACGCAGTATTTT,CASSYAHIGDTQYF
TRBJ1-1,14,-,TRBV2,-,TGTGCCAGCAGAAGCCGGGCGACCAACACTGAAGCTTTCTTT,CASRSRATNTEAFF
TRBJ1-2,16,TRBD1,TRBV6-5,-,TGTGCCAGCAGTTACTCTGGACAGGGAAGGGATAATGGCTACACCTTC,CASSYSGQGRDNGYTF
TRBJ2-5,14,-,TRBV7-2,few,TGTGCCAGCAGCTTAGCACGGCCAGAAGAGACCCAGTACTTC,CASSLARPEETQYF
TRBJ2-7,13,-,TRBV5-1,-,TGCGCCAGCAGCTTTTTTGATTCCTACGAGCAGTACTTC,CASSFFDSYEQYF
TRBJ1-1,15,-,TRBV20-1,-,TGCAGTGCCCGGCAACCCGGGACGGAGTTCACTGAAGCTTTCTTT,CSARQPGTEFTEAFF